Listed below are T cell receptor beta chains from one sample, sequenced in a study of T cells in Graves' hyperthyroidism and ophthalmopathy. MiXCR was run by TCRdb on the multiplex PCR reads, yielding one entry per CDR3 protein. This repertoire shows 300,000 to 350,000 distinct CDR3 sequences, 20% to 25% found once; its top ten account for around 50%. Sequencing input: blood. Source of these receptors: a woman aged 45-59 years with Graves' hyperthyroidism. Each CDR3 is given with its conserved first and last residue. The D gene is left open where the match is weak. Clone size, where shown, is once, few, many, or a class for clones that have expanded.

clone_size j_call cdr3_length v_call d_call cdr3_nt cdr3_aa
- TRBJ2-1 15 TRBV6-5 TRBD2 TGTGCCAGCAGTTACGGGACTAGCGACCATAGTGAGCAGTTCTTC CASSYGTSDHSEQFF
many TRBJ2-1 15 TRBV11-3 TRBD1 TGTGCCAGCAGCTTAGGGACAGGGGGCTACAATGAGCAGTTCTTC CASSLGTGGYNEQFF
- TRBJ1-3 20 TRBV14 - TGTGCCAGCAGCCAATACTCCCCCAGCATTGGCGACAGCTCTGGAAACACCATATATTTT CASSQYSPSIGDSSGNTIYF
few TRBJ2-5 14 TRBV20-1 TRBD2 TGCAGTGCTAGGGGCGGGAGGGCCGGAGAGACCCAGTACTTC CSARGGRAGETQYF
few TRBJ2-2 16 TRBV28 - TGTGCCAGCAGTGGGATGGGGCAGGGGAACACCGGGGAGCTGTTTTTT CASSGMGQGNTGELFF
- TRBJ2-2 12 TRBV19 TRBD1 TGTGCCAGTAACAGGGGTATCGGGGAGCTGTTTTTT CASNRGIGELFF
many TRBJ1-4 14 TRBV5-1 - TGCGCCAGCAGCTTGGCTTCGGCTAATGAAAAACTGTTTTTT CASSLASANEKLFF
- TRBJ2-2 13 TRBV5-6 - TGTGCCAGCAGCTTATTCGTGATGGGGGAGCTGTTTTTT CASSLFVMGELFF
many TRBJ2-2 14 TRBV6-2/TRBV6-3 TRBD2 TGTGCCAGCAAGTCTAGCGGGATTGGCGGGGAGCTGTTTTTT CASKSSGIGGELFF
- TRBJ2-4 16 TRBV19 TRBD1 TGTGCCAGTAGTATAGCAGGGGGCAGCGCCAAAAACATTCAGTACTTC CASSIAGGSAKNIQYF
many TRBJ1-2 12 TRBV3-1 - TGTGCCAGCAGCCCTGGAGGGGGAGGCTACACCTTC CASSPGGGGYTF
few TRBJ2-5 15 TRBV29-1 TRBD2 TGCAGCGTTGAGAGGAAACTAGCGGACCAAGAGACCCAGTACTTC CSVERKLADQETQYF
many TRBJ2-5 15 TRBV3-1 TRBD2 TGTGCCAGCAGCCAAGATACTAGCGGGATCAAGACCCAGTACTTC CASSQDTSGIKTQYF
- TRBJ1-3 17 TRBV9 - TGTGCCAGCAGCCCCCAGGTATTGCGGGGACCTGGAAACACCATATATTTT CASSPQVLRGPGNTIYF
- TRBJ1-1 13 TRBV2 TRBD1 TGTGCCAGCAGCGGGACAGGGCCATCGCGAGCTTTCTTT CASSGTGPSRAFF
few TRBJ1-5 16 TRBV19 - TGTGCCAGTAGTATCGGGACACCGTATAGCAATCAGCCCCAGCATTTT CASSIGTPYSNQPQHF
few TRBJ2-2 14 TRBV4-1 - TGCGCCAGCTGTGTTGCGGGGCGCACCGGGGAGCTGTTTTTT CASCVAGRTGELFF
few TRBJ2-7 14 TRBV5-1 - TGCGCCAGCAGAGTGGAGGTCCCTTCCTACGAGCAGTACTTC CASRVEVPSYEQYF
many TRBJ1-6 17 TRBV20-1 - TGCAGTGCTAGAGGCCCGGACGGCAGCTCCTATAATTCACCCCTCCACTTT CSARGPDGSSYNSPLHF
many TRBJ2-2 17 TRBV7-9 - TGTGCCAGCAGCTTTTGGCGGGGTCCAGTCAACACCGGGGAGCTGTTTTTT CASSFWRGPVNTGELFF
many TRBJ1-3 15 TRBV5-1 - TGCGCCAGCAGCATCTCGGCAGGGACTGGAAACACCATATATTTT CASSISAGTGNTIYF
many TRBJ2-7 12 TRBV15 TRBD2 TGTGCCACGGGGCTAGCGGGAGGCGAGCAGTACTTC CATGLAGGEQYF
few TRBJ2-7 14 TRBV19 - TGTGCCAGTAGAGACAGGCCCGGCGGTCGCGAGCAGTACTTC CASRDRPGGREQYF
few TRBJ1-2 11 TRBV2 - TGTGCCAGCAGTCCAACAGGGGGCTACACCTTC CASSPTGGYTF
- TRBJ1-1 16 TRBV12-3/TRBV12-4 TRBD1 TGTGCCAGCAGTTTGGGGACAGGGGCCCGGAACACTGAAGCTTTCTTT CASSLGTGARNTEAFF
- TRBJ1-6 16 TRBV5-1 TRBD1 TGCGCCAGCAGCTTGGCCGGGACAGTGCTCGGTTCACCCCTCCACTTT CASSLAGTVLGSPLHF
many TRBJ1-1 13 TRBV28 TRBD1 TGTGCCATGGGGGGCAGGGGGCACACTGAAGCTTTCTTT CAMGGRGHTEAFF
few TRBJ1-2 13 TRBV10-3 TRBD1 TGTGCCATCAGCCGGGACAGTAACTATGGCTACACCTTC CAISRDSNYGYTF
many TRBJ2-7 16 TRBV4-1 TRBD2 TGCGCCAGCAGCCGAGACCGGGGGGGCCCCCCCTACGAGCAGTACTTC CASSRDRGGPPYEQYF
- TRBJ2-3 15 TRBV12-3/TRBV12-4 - TGTGCCAGCATTATGGACTGGGCTAGCACAGATACGCAGTATTTT CASIMDWASTDTQYF
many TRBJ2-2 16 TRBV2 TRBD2 TGTGCCAGCAGTGATCATTCTAGCGGGATCACCGGGGAGCTGTTTTTT CASSDHSSGITGELFF
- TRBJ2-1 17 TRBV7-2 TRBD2 TGTGCCAGCAGCTCATGGCGGGGAGGGGCGTCATACAATGAGCAGTTCTTC CASSSWRGGASYNEQFF
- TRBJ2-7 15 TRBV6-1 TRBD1 TGTGCCAGCAGCCCTCGGGGACAGGGAGGTCACGAGCAGTACTTC CASSPRGQGGHEQYF
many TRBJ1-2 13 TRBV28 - TGTGCCAGCAGTTTTGGGCAACGGTATGGCTACACCTTC CASSFGQRYGYTF
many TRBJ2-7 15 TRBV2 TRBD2 TGTGCCAGCAGTCAGACTAGCGGGAGCTCCTACGAGCAGTACTTC CASSQTSGSSYEQYF
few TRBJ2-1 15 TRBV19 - TGTGCCAGTAGTATACCGGGGAGACCCTACAATGAGCAGTTCTTC CASSIPGRPYNEQFF